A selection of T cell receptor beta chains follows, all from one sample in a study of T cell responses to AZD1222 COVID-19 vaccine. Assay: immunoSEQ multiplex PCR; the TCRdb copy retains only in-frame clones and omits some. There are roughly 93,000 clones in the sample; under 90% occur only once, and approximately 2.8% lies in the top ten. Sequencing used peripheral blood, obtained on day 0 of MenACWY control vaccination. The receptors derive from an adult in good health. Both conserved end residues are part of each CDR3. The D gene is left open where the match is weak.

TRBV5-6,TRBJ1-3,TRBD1,CASSYQTGAGNTIYF,TGTGCCAGCAGCTACCAGACAGGGGCTGGAAACACCATATATTTT
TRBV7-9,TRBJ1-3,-,CASSPTWGGDSGNTIYF,TGTGCCAGCAGCCCTACCTGGGGGGGGGACTCTGGAAACACCATATATTTT
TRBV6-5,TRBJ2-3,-,CASSYSKWGATDTQYF,TGTGCCAGCAGTTACTCGAAATGGGGGGCCACAGATACGCAGTATTTT
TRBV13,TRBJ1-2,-,CASSGQGYGYTF,TGTGCCAGCAGCGGTCAGGGGTATGGCTACACCTTC
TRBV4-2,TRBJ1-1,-,CASSQEGGDIAGAFF,TGTGCCAGCAGCCAAGAAGGGGGGGATATAGCGGGAGCTTTCTTT
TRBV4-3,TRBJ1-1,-,CAAGGDLNTEAFF,TGCGCCGCAGGTGGAGACTTGAACACTGAAGCTTTCTTT
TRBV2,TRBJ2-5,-,CASSEGGLHRETQYF,TGTGCCAGCAGTGAAGGGGGCCTGCACAGAGAGACCCAGTACTTC
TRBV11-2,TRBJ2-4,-,CASSRTGTPKNIQYF,TGTGCCAGCAGTCGAACCGGGACACCTAAAAACATTCAGTACTTC
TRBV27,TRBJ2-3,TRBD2,CASSSAGVSTDTQYF,TGTGCCAGCAGTTCAGCGGGGGTTAGCACAGATACGCAGTATTTT
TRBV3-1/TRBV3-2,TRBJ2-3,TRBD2,CATMNSGGTDTQYF,TGTGCCACAATGAATAGCGGGGGCACAGATACGCAGTATTTT